This note documents a single T cell receptor (beta chain) sequence. The data were produced by immunoSEQ multiplex PCR, yet TCRdb's version contains in-frame clones alone and is incomplete. Of tens of thousands of clones listed, about 90% are singletons. The sample originates from a study of T cells in localized non-small cell lung cancer. The CDR3 extends over 17 amino acids. The sample in question was peripheral blood, obtained before any cancer treatment. The V and J genes are TRBV7-5 and TRBJ2-2; the DNA was not used to check the table's D call, TRBD2. TRBV7-5 is assigned pseudogene status. The sequence derives from a male donor aged 60 or older with stage I squamous cell lung carcinoma. The CDR3 protein is CASSLIAGGPRSRELFF. In DNA form, the CDR3 reads TGTGCCAGCAGCTTAATAGCGGGGGGGCCTAGGTCCCGGGAGCTGTTTTTT.